These 9 T cell receptor beta chains were sequenced from one sample in a study of T cells after yellow fever vaccination. TCRdb reprocessed the 5' RACE reads via MiXCR and lists one record per CDR3 protein. The repertoire has some 600,000 distinct CDR3 sequences, 9% to 15% of them found once; the top ten carry just under 15%. The sample here was PBMCs, taken on the day of the yellow fever booster vaccination. The receptors stem from a man under 40 who received the YFV17D yellow fever vaccine.

In this sample, this clonotype turned up a few times. The gene calls are TRBV15 and TRBJ2-5, with a tentative D call TRBD1 (6 bases). The germline CDR1 and CDR2 sequences are LNHNV and YYDKDF (reference sequence). The CDR3 contains 15 residues. Trimming shortened V by 1 base and J by 5 bases, and 14 bases separated the two germline ends. CDR3 bases: TGTGCCACCAGCAGAGGGTCACAGGGTTTCGAGACCCAGTACTTC. Encoded protein: CATSRGSQGFETQYF.

The gene calls are TRBV15 and TRBJ1-1; no firm D call. This CDR3 comprises 15 residues. V shed 3 bases and J shed 1 base, with 12 bases lying between them. Per the germline V gene, CDR1 is LNHNV and CDR2 is YYDKDF (reference sequence). CDR3 in DNA: TGTGCCACCAGCAGTTCTGGGAGAAAGAACACTGAAGCTTTCTTT. Translation gives CATSSSGRKNTEAFF. Using reference TRBV15 and TRBJ1-1 for the parts outside the CDR3, the full variable domain is DAMVIQNPRYQVTQFGKPVTLSCSQTLNHNVMYWYQQKSSQAPKLLFHYYDKDFNNEADTPDNFQSRRPNTSFCFLDIRSPGLGDTAMYLCATSSSGRKNTEAFFGQGTRLTVV.

The rearrangement uses TRBV7-2 and TRBJ1-3, with D possibly being TRBD1 (5 bases). V lost 5 bases and J lost 2, with 13 bases in between. The CDR3 sequence is 15 residues long. Germline CDR1 reads SGHTA; CDR2 reads FQGNSA. The DNA of the CDR3 is TGTGCCAGCAGCCTCACTGCAGGGCCTGGAAACACCATATATTTT. The encoded protein is CASSLTAGPGNTIYF.

This clonotype was seen a handful of times. The chain employs TRBV20-1 and TRBJ2-2; 8 bases are a match to TRBD1. This CDR3 is built from 15 residues. The germline CDR1 and CDR2 sequences are DFQATT and SNEGSKA (reference sequence). Unmatched junction bases numbered 4, after V lost 4 bases and J lost 0 bases. The CDR3 here is CSATRQGTNTGELFF. CDR3 coding DNA: TGCAGTGCTACTAGACAGGGGACGAACACCGGGGAGCTGTTTTTT.

The sample holds a few counts of this clonotype. The chain carries TRBV5-6 and TRBJ2-2; D perhaps matches TRBD1 (5 bases). The CDR3 contains 13 residues. CDR1 and CDR2 from the germline V gene are SGHDT and YYEEEE. V was cut by 4 bases and J by 7 bases, with 11 bases left in between. This chain's CDR3 is CASSRREGGELFF. CDR3 DNA: TGTGCCAGCAGCCGCAGGGAAGGCGGGGAGCTGTTTTTT. Using reference TRBV5-6 and TRBJ2-2 for the parts outside the CDR3, the full variable domain is DAGVTQSPTHLIKTRGQQVTLRCSPKSGHDTVSWYQQALGQGPQFIFQYYEEEERQRGNFPDRFSGHQFPNYSSELNVNALLLGDSALYLCASSRREGGELFFGEGSRLTVL.

The chain combines TRBV12-3 or TRBV12-4 with TRBJ1-1; 8 bases agree with TRBD1. CDR3 length equals 14 residues. V gave up 6 bases and J gave up 0 bases; unmatched junction bases: 3. The CDR3 sequence: CASRQGGMNTEAFF. Written as DNA, the CDR3 is TGTGCCAGCAGACAGGGGGGTATGAACACTGAAGCTTTCTTT.

The CDR3 nucleotides read TGTGCCAGCAGCTACTTACGGGGCCGGGACTCTTACAATGAGCAGTTCTTC. Translated: CASSYLRGRDSYNEQFF. The V and J genes are TRBV7-8 and TRBJ2-1; tentative D call: TRBD2 (6 bases). This CDR3 contains 17 residues. Germline-derived CDR1 and CDR2 are SGHVS and FQNEAQ. The V end was cut by 4 bases, the J end by 4 bases, with 20 bases between.

The chain links TRBV12-3 or TRBV12-4 to TRBJ2-3; 12 bases map to TRBD2. The ends lost 5 bases at V and 4 bases at J; junction bases unmatched: 19. The CDR3 loop spans 20 amino acids. The chain's CDR3 is CASSAPGTSGLGFGADTQYF. The CDR3 bases are TGTGCCAGCAGTGCCCCCGGGACTAGCGGGCTAGGGTTTGGGGCAGATACGCAGTATTTT.

The chain couples TRBV12-3 or TRBV12-4 to TRBJ2-5; 10 positions agree with TRBD2. The CDR3 totals 16 residues. V gave up 5 bases and J gave up 3 bases; unmatched junction bases: 9. CDR3 loop: CASSIRGGLAKETQYF. In nucleotides, the CDR3 is TGTGCCAGCAGTATCCGCGGGGGACTAGCGAAAGAGACCCAGTACTTC.